The 13 T cell receptor beta chains reported below all come from one sample, sequenced in a study of blood T cell repertoires in COVID-19. Repertoires were generated with immunoSEQ multiplex PCR, while TCRdb's copy carries only in-frame clones and drops some. The data contain roughly 200,000 clones, approximately 85% of them seen just once; the ten biggest clones take up more than 3%. Specimen: peripheral blood. The receptors derive from a man in his sixties with acute or convalescent COVID-19.

This chain joins TRBV5-5 and TRBJ2-7, with D perhaps matching TRBD1 (6 bases). V was trimmed by 1 base and J by 2 bases, leaving 13 bases between them. CDR1 and CDR2 from the germline V gene are SGHKS and YYEKEE (reference sequence). The CDR3 loop spans 15 amino acids. CDR3 coding DNA: TGTGCCAGCAGCTTGTGGGCAGGGGCAACCTACGAGCAGTACTTC. Its protein is CASSLWAGATYEQYF.

The DNA of the CDR3 is TGTGCCAGCAGTTTATCCGGGTCTGAGCAGTTCTTC. Translating it yields CASSLSGSEQFF. V and J are TRBV28 and TRBJ2-1; D is uncertain. Germline lookup yields CDR1 MDHEN and CDR2 SYDVKM. The length of the CDR3 is 12 residues. V lost 1 base, J lost 9 bases, and 7 bases lay in between.

This chain links TRBV18 with TRBJ1-4; 8 bases are shared with TRBD1. This CDR3 spans 14 amino acids. The V gene end was trimmed by 9 bases and the J gene end by 1 base; junction bases not matched to a gene: 4. Germline V CDR1 and CDR2: KGHSH, LQKENI. CDR3 loop: CASRGTGTNEKLFF. The CDR3 DNA sequence: TGTGCCAGTAGGGGGACAGGAACTAATGAAAAACTGTTTTTT. The complete variable domain, with remaining parts taken from reference TRBV18 and TRBJ1-4, reads NAGVMQNPRHLVRRRGQEARLRCSPMKGHSHVYWYRQLPEEGLKFMVYLQKENIIDESGMPKERFSAEFPKEGPSILRIQQVVRGDSAAYFCASRGTGTNEKLFFGSGTQLSVL.

The sample holds a few counts of this clone. DNA of the CDR3: TGCGCCAGCAGCCGAGGGTACGGGGATACAGATACGCAGTATTTT. Translation: CASSRGYGDTDTQYF. The chain carries TRBV4-1 and TRBJ2-3, with TRBD2 as a possible D gene (5 bases). This CDR3 region has 15 residues. V gave up 4 bases and J gave up 3 bases, with 14 bases separating them. Germline V gene sequence: CDR1 MGHRA, CDR2 YSYEKL.

This clone occurred once. The genes are TRBV2 and TRBJ2-7; 8 nucleotides align to TRBD2. The V and J ends lost 5 bases and 3 bases, in that order; junction bases with no gene match: 3. The CDR3 loop spans 13 amino acids. Per the germline V gene, CDR1 is SNHLY and CDR2 is FYNNEI. For the CDR3, the DNA is TGTGCCAGCAGTTTAGCGGGACTCTACGAGCAGTACTTC. Its protein product is CASSLAGLYEQYF.

V usage is TRBV7-9 and J usage is TRBJ2-1, with D hard to call. Trimming pared 4 bases from V and 0 bases from J, leaving 10 bases between. This CDR3 is built from 15 residues. Germline V gene sequence: CDR1 SEHNR, CDR2 FQNEAQ (reference sequence). CDR3 in amino acids: CASSYRRSSYNEQFF. Written as DNA, the CDR3 is TGTGCCAGCAGCTACCGAAGGAGCTCCTACAATGAGCAGTTCTTC.

The rearrangement joins TRBV4-1 to TRBJ2-5, with TRBD2 matching 7 bases. Germline V CDR1 and CDR2: MGHRA, YSYEKL. The J segment lost 7 bases and the V segment lost 3 bases, leaving 8 bases of the junction unmatched. CDR3 length: 14 amino acids. The CDR3 here is CASSHLLREGTQYF. CDR3 nucleotide sequence: TGCGCCAGCAGCCATTTGTTGAGGGAGGGGACCCAGTACTTC.

V gene TRBV7-9 combines with J gene TRBJ1-6, with 7 bases identical to TRBD1. V lost 0 bases to trimming and J lost 7 bases; unmatched junction nucleotides: 9. This CDR3 is 17 amino acids long. The germline V gene encodes CDR1 SEHNR and CDR2 FQNEAQ (reference sequence). CDR3 loop: CASSLAPMDRQNSPLHF. The DNA of the CDR3 is TGTGCCAGCAGCTTAGCGCCCATGGACAGGCAGAATTCACCCCTCCACTTT. Full variable domain (missing parts from reference TRBV7-9 and TRBJ1-6): DTGVSQNPRHKITKRGQNVTFRCDPISEHNRLYWYRQTLGQGPEFLTYFQNEAQLEKSRLLSDRFSAERPKGSFSTLEIQRTEQGDSAMYLCASSLAPMDRQNSPLHFGNGTRLTVT.

This clone was seen a single time. The CDR3 coding sequence is TGCGCCAGCAGCCTGGAGGGTAGCGGGACAGATACGCAGTATTTT. Translated: CASSLEGSGTDTQYF. The V call is TRBV4-3, the J call TRBJ2-3; 7 bases map to TRBD2. The CDR3 is 15 residues long. The germline V gene encodes CDR1 LGHNA and CDR2 YSLEER. J was trimmed by 3 bases and V by 4 bases; bases with no gene match: 7.

This chain links TRBV5-6 with TRBJ2-7; 14 bases are shared with TRBD2. Looked up from germline, CDR1 is SGHDT and CDR2 is YYEEEE. With 5 bases clipped from V and 5 bases from J, the junction kept 3 bases outside the gene matches. The CDR3 spans 14 residues. The CDR3 DNA reads TGTGCCAGCAGGCCGGGACTAGCGGGAGACGAGCAGTACTTC. It specifies CASRPGLAGDEQYF.

This clone came up once. V and J are TRBV6-2 or TRBV6-3 and TRBJ1-1; tentative D call: TRBD1 (6 bases). CDR3 length equals 14 residues. Germline V gene sequence: CDR1 MNHEY, CDR2 SVGEGT. V lost 2 bases, J lost 0 bases, and 7 bases lay in between. CDR3 region: CASSYRTVNTEAFF. The CDR3 bases are TGTGCCAGCAGTTACCGGACAGTGAACACTGAAGCTTTCTTT.

This clone has just a few counts. The chain carries TRBV6-6 and TRBJ1-1; maybe TRBD1 (5 bases). Germline V lookup: CDR1 MNHNY, CDR2 SVGAGI (reference sequence). The CDR3 contains 16 residues. The V end lost 4 bases, the J end lost 4 bases, and 19 bases lay between the germline ends. This CDR3 reads CASSFTSGLGRTEAFF. CDR3 coding DNA: TGTGCCAGCAGTTTTACCTCGGGACTCGGTCGCACTGAAGCTTTCTTT.

This clone was recorded a few times. V gene TRBV5-1 combines with J gene TRBJ1-4; 12 nucleotides agree with TRBD1. Trimming removed 4 bases from V and 7 bases from J; junction bases left unmatched: 5. Germline loops: CDR1 SGHRS, CDR2 YFSETQ. This CDR3 region has 15 residues. The CDR3 DNA follows: TGCGCCAGCAGCGTTATGGGACAGGGGGCTGAAAAACTGTTTTTT. It yields the protein CASSVMGQGAEKLFF.